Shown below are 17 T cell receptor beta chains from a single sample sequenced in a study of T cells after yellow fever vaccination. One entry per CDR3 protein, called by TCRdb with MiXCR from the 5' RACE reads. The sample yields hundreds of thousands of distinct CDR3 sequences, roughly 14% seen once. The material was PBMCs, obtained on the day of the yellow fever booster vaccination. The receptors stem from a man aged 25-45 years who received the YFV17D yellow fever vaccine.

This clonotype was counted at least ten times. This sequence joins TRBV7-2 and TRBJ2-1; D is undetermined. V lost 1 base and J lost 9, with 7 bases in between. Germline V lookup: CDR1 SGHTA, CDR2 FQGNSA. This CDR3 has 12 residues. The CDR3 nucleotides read TGTGCCAGCAGCTTAGATCCGGGTGAGCAGTTCTTC. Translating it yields CASSLDPGEQFF.

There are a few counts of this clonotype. CDR3 bases: TGTGCCAGCAGCCCAGGAAGGTTCAGGCCCAATGAGCAGTTCTTC. Residues: CASSPGRFRPNEQFF. This chain connects TRBV7-2 to TRBJ2-1; D unclear. This CDR3 is 15 amino acids long. V lost 5 bases to trimming and J lost 6 bases, with 17 bases between them. Germline V CDR1 and CDR2: SGHTA, FQGNSA.

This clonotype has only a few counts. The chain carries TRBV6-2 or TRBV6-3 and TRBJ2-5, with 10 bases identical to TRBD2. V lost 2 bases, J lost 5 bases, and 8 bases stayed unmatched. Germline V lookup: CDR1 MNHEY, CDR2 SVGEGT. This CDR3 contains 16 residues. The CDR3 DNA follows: TGTGCCAGCAGTTACGAGGGGACTAGCGTCTGGGAGACCCAGTACTTC. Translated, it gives CASSYEGTSVWETQYF.

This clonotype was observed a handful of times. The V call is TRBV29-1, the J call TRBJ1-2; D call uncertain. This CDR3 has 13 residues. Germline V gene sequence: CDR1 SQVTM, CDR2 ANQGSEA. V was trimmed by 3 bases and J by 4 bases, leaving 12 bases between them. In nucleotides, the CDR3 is TGCAGCGTTGACCCAGGCGGGGTCTATGGCTACACCTTC. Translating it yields CSVDPGGVYGYTF.

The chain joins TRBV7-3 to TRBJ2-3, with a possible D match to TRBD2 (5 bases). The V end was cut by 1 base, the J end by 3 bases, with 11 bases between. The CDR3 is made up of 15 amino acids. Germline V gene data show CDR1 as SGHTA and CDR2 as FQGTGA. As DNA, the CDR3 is TGTGCCAGCAGCTTAAGCGGTACTAGGACAGATACGCAGTATTTT. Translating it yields CASSLSGTRTDTQYF.

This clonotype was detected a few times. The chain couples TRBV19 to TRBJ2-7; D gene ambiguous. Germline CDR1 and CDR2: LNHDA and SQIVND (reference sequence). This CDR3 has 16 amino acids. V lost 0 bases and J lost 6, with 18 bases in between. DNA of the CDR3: TGTGCCAGTAGTATAGATCCCCAGCGTCGCTTGGGCGAGCAGTACTTC. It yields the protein CASSIDPQRRLGEQYF. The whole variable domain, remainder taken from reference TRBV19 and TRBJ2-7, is DGGITQSPKYLFRKEGQNVTLSCEQNLNHDAMYWYRQDPGQGLRLIYYSQIVNDFQKGDIAEGYSVSREKKESFPLTVTSAQKNPTAFYLCASSIDPQRRLGEQYFGPGTRLTVT.

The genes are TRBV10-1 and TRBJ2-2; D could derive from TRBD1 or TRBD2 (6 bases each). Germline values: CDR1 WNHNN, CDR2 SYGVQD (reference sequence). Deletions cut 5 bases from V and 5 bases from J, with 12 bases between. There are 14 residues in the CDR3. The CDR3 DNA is TGCGCCAGCAGTCCCGAGGGGGGAACCGGGGAGCTGTTTTTT. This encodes CASSPEGGTGELFF.

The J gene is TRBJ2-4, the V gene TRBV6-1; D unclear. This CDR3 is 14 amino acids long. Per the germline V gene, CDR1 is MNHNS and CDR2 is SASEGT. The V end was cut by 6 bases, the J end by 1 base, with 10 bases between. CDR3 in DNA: TGTGCCAGCAGCACCACCTCGGCCAAAAACATTCAGTACTTC. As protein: CASSTTSAKNIQYF.

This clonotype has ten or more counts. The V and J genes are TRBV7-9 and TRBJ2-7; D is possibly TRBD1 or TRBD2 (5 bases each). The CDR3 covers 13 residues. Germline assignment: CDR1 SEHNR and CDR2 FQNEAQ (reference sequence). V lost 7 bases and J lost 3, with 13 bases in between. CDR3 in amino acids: CASTSGTSYEQYF. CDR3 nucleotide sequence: TGTGCCAGCACCTCCGGGACCAGCTACGAGCAGTACTTC.

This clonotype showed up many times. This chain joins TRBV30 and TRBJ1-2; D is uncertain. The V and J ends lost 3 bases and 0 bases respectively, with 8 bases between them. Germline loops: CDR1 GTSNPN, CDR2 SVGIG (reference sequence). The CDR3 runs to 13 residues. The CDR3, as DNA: TGTGCCTGGAGCTTGGACGCTAACTATGGCTACACCTTC. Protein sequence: CAWSLDANYGYTF.

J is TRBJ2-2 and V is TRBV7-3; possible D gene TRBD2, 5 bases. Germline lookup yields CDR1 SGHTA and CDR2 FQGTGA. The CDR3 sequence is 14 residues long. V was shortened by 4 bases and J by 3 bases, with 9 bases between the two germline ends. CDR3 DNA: TGTGCCAGCAGCTCGGAGGTGGACACCGGGGAGCTGTTTTTT. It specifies CASSSEVDTGELFF.

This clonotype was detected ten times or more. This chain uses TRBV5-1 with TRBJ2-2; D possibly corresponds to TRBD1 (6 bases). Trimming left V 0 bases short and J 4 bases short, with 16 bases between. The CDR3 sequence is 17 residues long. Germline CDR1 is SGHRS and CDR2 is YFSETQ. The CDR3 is CASSLAGSGAPTGELFF. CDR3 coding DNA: TGCGCCAGCAGCTTGGCCGGTTCAGGGGCTCCCACCGGGGAGCTGTTTTTT.

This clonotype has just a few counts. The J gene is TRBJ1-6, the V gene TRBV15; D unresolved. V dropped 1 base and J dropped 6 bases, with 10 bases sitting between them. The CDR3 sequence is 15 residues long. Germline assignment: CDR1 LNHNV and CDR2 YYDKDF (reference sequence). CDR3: CATSRGTDVNSPLHF. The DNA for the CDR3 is TGTGCCACCAGCAGAGGGACGGACGTTAATTCACCCCTCCACTTT.

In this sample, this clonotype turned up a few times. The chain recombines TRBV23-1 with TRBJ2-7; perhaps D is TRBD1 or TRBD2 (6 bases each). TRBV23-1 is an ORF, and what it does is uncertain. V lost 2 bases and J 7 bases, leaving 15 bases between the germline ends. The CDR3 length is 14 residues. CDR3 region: CASSQRGAVEEQYF. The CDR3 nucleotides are TGCGCCAGCAGTCAAAGGGGGGCCGTAGAAGAGCAGTACTTC.

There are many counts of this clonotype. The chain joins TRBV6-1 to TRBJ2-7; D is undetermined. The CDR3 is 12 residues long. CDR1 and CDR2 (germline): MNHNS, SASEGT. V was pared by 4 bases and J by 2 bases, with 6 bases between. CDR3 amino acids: CASSVGPYEQYF. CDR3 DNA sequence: TGTGCCAGCAGTGTGGGTCCCTACGAGCAGTACTTC.

CDR3 region: CASSLGLAGYYEQYF. The DNA for the CDR3 is TGTGCCAGCAGCTTAGGACTAGCGGGATACTACGAGCAGTACTTC. The V and J genes are TRBV7-9 and TRBJ2-7; TRBD2 matches at 11 bases. Looked up from germline, CDR1 is SEHNR and CDR2 is FQNEAQ (reference sequence). With V trimmed by 1 base and J by 3 bases, 2 bases remained unmatched. There are 15 residues in the CDR3.

The CDR3 protein is CSALAGVLYNEQFF. CDR3 in DNA: TGCAGTGCTCTAGCGGGTGTCCTATACAATGAGCAGTTCTTC. The rearrangement links TRBV20-1 to TRBJ2-1; 8 bases align to TRBD2. V dropped 5 bases and J dropped 4; count of bases not matched to a gene: 7. Germline CDR1 reads DFQATT; CDR2 reads SNEGSKA (reference sequence). CDR3 size: 14 residues.